This T cell receptor (delta chain) was captured by sequencing in a study of gamma-delta T cells after stem cell transplantation. Germline CDR1 is GEAIGNYY and CDR2 is EKD. The CDR3 totals 14 residues. The junction had 4 bases not matched to a gene; V was cut back by 3 bases and J by 2 bases. TCRdb redid the clone calls on the RT-PCR reads with CATT. The sample includes around 1,400 delta-chain clones, roughly 15% of them seen just once. The V gene is TRDV2, the J gene TRDJ1, with 8 bases matching TRDD3. The clonotype was recovered from a human donor. It is not recorded whose cells these are; they may come from a transplant donor. Sample: gamma-delta T cells. The chain's CDR3 is CACDSWGTTDKLIF. CDR3 bases: TGTGCCTGTGACTCCTGGGGGACGACCGATAAACTCATCTTT.